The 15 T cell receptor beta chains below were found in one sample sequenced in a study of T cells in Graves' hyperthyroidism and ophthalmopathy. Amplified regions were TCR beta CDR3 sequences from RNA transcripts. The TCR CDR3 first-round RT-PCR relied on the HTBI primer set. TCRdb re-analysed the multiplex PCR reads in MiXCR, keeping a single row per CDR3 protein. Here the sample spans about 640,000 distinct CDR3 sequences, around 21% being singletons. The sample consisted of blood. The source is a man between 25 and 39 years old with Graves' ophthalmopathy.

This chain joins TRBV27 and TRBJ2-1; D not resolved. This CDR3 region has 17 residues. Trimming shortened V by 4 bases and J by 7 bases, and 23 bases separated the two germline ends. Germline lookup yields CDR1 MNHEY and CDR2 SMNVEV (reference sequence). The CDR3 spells CASSSLMTSTTLNEQFF. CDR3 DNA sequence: TGTGCCAGCAGTTCCCTAATGACATCAACGACATTAAATGAGCAGTTCTTC.

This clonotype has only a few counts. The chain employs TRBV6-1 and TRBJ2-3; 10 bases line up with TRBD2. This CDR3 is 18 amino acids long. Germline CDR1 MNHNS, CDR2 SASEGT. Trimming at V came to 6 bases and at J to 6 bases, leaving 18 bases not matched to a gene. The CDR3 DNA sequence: TGTGCCAGCAGAGAACGGACAGGGCGAGCGGGAGGGCACGATACGCAGTATTTT. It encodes CASRERTGRAGGHDTQYF.

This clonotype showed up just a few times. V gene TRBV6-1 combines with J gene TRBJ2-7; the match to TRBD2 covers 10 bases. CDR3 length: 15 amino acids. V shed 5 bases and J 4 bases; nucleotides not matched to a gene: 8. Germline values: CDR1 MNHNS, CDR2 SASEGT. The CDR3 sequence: CASSPLAGIHYEQYF. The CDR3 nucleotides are TGTGCCAGCAGTCCACTAGCGGGAATCCATTACGAGCAGTACTTC.

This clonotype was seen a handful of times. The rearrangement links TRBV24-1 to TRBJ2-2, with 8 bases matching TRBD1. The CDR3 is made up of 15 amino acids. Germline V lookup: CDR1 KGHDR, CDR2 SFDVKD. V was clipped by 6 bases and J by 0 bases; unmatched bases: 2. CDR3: CATSPGQANTGELFF. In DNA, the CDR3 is TGTGCCACCAGTCCGGGACAGGCGAACACCGGGGAGCTGTTTTTT.

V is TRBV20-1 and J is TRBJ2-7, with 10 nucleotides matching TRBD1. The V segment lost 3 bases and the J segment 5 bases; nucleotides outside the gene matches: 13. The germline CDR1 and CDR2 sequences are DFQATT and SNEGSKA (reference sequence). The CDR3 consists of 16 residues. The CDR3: CSARGGKGQGDHEQYF. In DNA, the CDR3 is TGCAGTGCTAGGGGGGGGAAAGGACAGGGGGACCACGAGCAGTACTTC.

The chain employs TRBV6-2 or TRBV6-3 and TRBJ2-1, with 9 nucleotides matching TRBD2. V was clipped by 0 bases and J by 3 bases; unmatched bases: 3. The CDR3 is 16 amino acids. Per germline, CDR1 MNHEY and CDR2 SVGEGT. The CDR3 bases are TGTGCCAGCAGTTACTCGCTACTAGCGGGCTACAATGAGCAGTTCTTC. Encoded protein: CASSYSLLAGYNEQFF.

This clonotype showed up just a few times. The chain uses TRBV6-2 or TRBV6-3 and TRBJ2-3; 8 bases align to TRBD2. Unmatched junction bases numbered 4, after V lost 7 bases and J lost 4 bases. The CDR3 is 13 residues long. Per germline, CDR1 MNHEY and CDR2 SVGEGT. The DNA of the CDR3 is TGTGCCAGCACTTTACTAGCGGCAGATACGCAGTATTTT. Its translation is CASTLLAADTQYF.

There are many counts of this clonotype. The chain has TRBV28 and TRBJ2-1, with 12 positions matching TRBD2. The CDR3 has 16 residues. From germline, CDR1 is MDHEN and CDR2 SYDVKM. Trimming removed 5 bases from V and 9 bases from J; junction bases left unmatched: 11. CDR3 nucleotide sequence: TGTGCCAGCAGTCAGGCGGGGACTAGCGGGTTTTTTGAGCAGTTCTTC. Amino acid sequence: CASSQAGTSGFFEQFF.

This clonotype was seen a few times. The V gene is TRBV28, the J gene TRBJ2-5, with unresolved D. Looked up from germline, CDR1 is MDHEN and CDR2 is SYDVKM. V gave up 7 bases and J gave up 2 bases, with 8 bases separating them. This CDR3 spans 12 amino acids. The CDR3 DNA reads TGTGCCAGCACGCGGAGACAAGAGACCCAGTACTTC. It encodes CASTRRQETQYF.

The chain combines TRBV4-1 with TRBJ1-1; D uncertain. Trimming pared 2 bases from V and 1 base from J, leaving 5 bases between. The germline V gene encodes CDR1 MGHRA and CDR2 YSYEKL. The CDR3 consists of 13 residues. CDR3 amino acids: CASSQLGNTEAFF. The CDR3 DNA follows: TGCGCCAGCAGCCAACTAGGGAACACTGAAGCTTTCTTT.

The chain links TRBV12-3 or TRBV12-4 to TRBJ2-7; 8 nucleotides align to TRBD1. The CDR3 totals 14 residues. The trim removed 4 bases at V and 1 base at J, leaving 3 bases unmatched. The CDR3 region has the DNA TGTGCCAGCAGTTGGACAGGGAATTCCTACGAGCAGTACTTC. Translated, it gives CASSWTGNSYEQYF.

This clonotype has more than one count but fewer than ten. CDR3 nucleotides: TGTGCCAGCAGCTTAGATCCAGGGGGCCGGAACGAGCAGTACTTC. It codes for CASSLDPGGRNEQYF. J is TRBJ2-7 and V is TRBV11-2, with 8 bases matching TRBD1. There are 15 residues in the CDR3. Germline values: CDR1 SGHAT, CDR2 FQNNGV. V shed 0 bases, J shed 5 bases, and the junction held 6 bases outside the gene matches.

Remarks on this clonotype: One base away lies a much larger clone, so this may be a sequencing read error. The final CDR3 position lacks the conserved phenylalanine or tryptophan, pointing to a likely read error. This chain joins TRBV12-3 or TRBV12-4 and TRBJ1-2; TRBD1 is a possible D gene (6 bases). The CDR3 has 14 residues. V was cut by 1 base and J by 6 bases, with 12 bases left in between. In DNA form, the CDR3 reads TGTGCCAGCAGTTTAGTTCACAGGGTGGATGGCTACACCCTC. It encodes CASSLVHRVDGYTL.

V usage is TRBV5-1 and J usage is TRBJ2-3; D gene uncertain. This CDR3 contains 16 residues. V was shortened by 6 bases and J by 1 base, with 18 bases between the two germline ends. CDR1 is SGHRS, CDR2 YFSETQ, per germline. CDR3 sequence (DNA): TGCGCCAGCAATTTTATGGCGGCAGTGGGCACAGATACGCAGTATTTT. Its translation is CASNFMAAVGTDTQYF.

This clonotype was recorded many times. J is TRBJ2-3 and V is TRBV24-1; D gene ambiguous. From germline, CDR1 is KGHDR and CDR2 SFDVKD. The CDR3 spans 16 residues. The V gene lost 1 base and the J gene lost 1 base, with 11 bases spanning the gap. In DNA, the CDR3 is TGTGCCACCAGTGATTTTGGGGTTTCAGGCACAGATACGCAGTATTTT. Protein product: CATSDFGVSGTDTQYF.